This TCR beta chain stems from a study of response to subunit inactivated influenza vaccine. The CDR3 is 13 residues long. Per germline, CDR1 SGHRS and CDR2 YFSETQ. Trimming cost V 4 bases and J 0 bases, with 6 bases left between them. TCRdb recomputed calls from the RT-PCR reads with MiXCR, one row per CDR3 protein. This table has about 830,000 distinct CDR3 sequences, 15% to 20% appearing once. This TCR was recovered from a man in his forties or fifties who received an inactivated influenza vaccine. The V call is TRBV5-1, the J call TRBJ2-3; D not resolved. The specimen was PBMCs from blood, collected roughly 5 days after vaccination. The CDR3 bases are TGCGCCAGCAGCGAGCCTAGCACAGATACGCAGTATTTT. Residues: CASSEPSTDTQYF.